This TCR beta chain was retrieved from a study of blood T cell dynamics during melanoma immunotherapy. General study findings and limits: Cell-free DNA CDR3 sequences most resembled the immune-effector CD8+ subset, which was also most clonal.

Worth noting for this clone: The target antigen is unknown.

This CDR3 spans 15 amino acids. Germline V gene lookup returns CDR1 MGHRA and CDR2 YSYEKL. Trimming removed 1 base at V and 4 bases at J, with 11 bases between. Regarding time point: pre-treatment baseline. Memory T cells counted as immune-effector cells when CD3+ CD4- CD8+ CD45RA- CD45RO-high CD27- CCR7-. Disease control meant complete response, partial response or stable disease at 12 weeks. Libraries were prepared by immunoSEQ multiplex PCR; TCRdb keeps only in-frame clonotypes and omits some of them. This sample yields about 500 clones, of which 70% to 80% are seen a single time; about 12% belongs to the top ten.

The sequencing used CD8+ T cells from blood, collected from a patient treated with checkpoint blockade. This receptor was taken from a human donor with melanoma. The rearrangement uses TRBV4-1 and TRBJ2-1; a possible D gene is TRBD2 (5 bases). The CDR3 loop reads CASSQGARTYNEQFF. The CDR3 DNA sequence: TGCGCCAGCAGCCAAGGCGCCCGGACTTACAATGAGCAGTTCTTC.